What follows are 31 T cell receptor beta chains derived from one specimen sequenced in a study of glioma-infiltrating T cells after dendritic cell vaccination. Repertoires were generated with immunoSEQ multiplex PCR, while TCRdb's copy carries only in-frame clones and drops some. The table has 100,000 or so clones, around 80% seen once; the top ten hold 5.4%. Time point meaning: after dendritic cell vaccination, including at tumor progression/relapse. The sequencing used blood, collected after dendritic cell vaccination. The receptors here all came from a human donor with glioblastoma.

The chain has TRBV5-4 and TRBJ1-2, with 9 bases that match TRBD1. V was pared by 3 bases and J by 4 bases, with 16 bases of the junction left unmatched. The length of the CDR3 is 18 residues. Germline lookup yields CDR1 SGHNT and CDR2 YYREEE (reference sequence). The DNA for the CDR3 is TGTGCCAGCAGCTATAGAATGATTCCGGGACAGGGCGCCTATGGCTACACCTTC. Translating it yields CASSYRMIPGQGAYGYTF.

The count of this clone is one. This sequence joins TRBV4-2 and TRBJ2-4, with D maybe TRBD2 (5 bases). Looked up from germline, CDR1 is LGHNA and CDR2 is YNFKEQ. Trimming cost V 1 base and J 0 bases, with 13 bases left between them. The CDR3 contains 17 residues. The CDR3 sequence: CASSQAGERIAKNIQYF. The DNA of the CDR3 is TGTGCCAGCAGCCAAGCTGGAGAGCGGATAGCCAAAAACATTCAGTACTTC.

A word on this clone: This specimen includes other DNA sequences encoding the same CDR3. The chain is built from TRBV5-1 and TRBJ1-4; TRBD1 aligns across 8 bases. The CDR3 is 14 amino acids. Germline CDR1 reads SGHRS; CDR2 reads YFSETQ. J lost 5 bases, V lost 0 bases, and 0 bases had no gene match. CDR3 nucleotide sequence: TGCGCCAGCAGCTTGGGACAGGGGAATGAAAAACTGTTTTTT. Amino acid sequence: CASSLGQGNEKLFF.

This chain joins TRBV7-9 and TRBJ1-4; TRBD1 might be the D (5 bases). The V gene lost 6 bases and the J gene lost 7 bases, with 12 bases spanning the gap. This CDR3 comprises 13 residues. Germline CDR1 SEHNR, CDR2 FQNEAQ (reference sequence). As DNA, the CDR3 is TGTGCCAGCAGGGCGACAGCGAGTGAAAAACTGTTTTTT. This translates into CASRATASEKLFF. Drawing the rest from reference TRBV7-9 and TRBJ1-4, the complete variable domain is DTGVSQNPRHKITKRGQNVTFRCDPISEHNRLYWYRQTLGQGPEFLTYFQNEAQLEKSRLLSDRFSAERPKGSFSTLEIQRTEQGDSAMYLCASRATASEKLFFGSGTQLSVL.

This CDR3 is CASSPEGDYGYTF. The CDR3 coding sequence is TGTGCCAGCTCACCTGAGGGTGACTATGGCTACACCTTC. The gene calls are TRBV18 and TRBJ1-2, with unresolved D. Germline CDR1 is KGHSH and CDR2 is LQKENI. The CDR3 has 13 residues. With 3 bases removed from V and 3 bases from J, the gap between germline ends came to 8 bases.

The CDR3: CASSYGVGGGYTF. CDR3 DNA sequence: TGTGCCAGCAGTTACGGAGTGGGCGGGGGCTACACCTTC. The chain couples TRBV6-5 to TRBJ1-2, with D unclear. CDR3 length equals 13 residues. Germline loops: CDR1 MNHEY, CDR2 SVGAGI. Trimming removed 2 bases at V and 8 bases at J, with 12 bases between.

This chain uses TRBV5-1 with TRBJ1-5, with D possibly matching TRBD1 (6 bases). CDR3 length equals 15 residues. Germline-derived CDR1 and CDR2 are SGHRS and YFSETQ. V lost 0 bases and J 5 bases, leaving 12 bases between the germline ends. CDR3 nucleotide sequence: TGCGCCAGCAGCTTGGTAGGGGGGGTGCATCAGCCCCAGCATTTT. It translates to CASSLVGGVHQPQHF.

V usage is TRBV7-3 and J usage is TRBJ2-3; no clear D. V was trimmed by 6 bases and J by 2 bases, leaving 9 bases between them. Germline V gives CDR1 SGHTA, CDR2 FQGTGA. The CDR3 runs to 13 residues. Written as DNA, the CDR3 is TGTGCCAGCAGTCGACACACCACAGATACGCAGTATTTT. This translates into CASSRHTTDTQYF.

The chain employs TRBV14 and TRBJ1-1; 8 nucleotides line up with TRBD1. Trimming cost V 2 bases and J 1 base; bases outside gene matches: 6. CDR1 and CDR2 from the germline V gene are SGHDN and FVKESK. The CDR3 extends over 16 amino acids. The CDR3 DNA reads as TGTGCCAGCAGCCAAATTCGCGGACAGGGGAACACTGAAGCTTTCTTT. This translates into CASSQIRGQGNTEAFF.

This chain connects TRBV30 to TRBJ1-1, with TRBD1 matching over 7 bases. The germline gives CDR1 GTSNPN, CDR2 SVGIG (reference sequence). The junction had 7 bases not matched to a gene; V was cut back by 3 bases and J by 6 bases. This CDR3 has 13 amino acids. The chain's CDR3 is CAWRRGLWAEAFF. The CDR3 DNA is TGTGCCTGGAGAAGGGGGCTATGGGCTGAAGCTTTCTTT.

The chain is built from TRBV5-1 and TRBJ1-2, with 9 bases fitting TRBD1. The trim removed 4 bases at V and 4 bases at J, leaving 11 bases unmatched. The CDR3 length is 16 residues. Germline CDR1 is SGHRS and CDR2 is YFSETQ. CDR3 region: CASSGGQGPPSYGYTF. The CDR3 DNA follows: TGCGCCAGCAGCGGCGGACAGGGGCCCCCCTCCTATGGCTACACCTTC.

The chain employs TRBV11-2 and TRBJ2-5; D perhaps matches TRBD1 (6 bases). Trimming took off 2 bases at V and 5 bases at J, with 15 bases between the two ends. Germline CDR1 is SGHAT and CDR2 is FQNNGV. The CDR3 is 15 amino acids. This CDR3 reads CASSLTTTGGETQYF. The CDR3, as DNA: TGTGCCAGCAGCTTAACGACGACAGGCGGGGAGACCCAGTACTTC.

CDR3 sequence: CASSPEMTGSNYGYTF. CDR3 nucleotides: TGTGCCAGCTCACCGGAAATGACAGGGTCCAACTATGGCTACACCTTC. The chain links TRBV18 to TRBJ1-2, with TRBD1 identical over 7 bases. CDR1 and CDR2 (germline): KGHSH, LQKENI. After removal of 3 bases from V and 2 bases from J, the junction contained 9 bases not matched to a gene. The CDR3 is made up of 16 amino acids.

This clone qualifies as medium-sized. The chain joins TRBV6-6 to TRBJ1-3, with D hard to call. From germline, CDR1 is MNHNY and CDR2 SVGAGI (reference sequence). Trimming took 0 bases from V and 2 from J, leaving 8 bases between them. The CDR3 loop spans 15 amino acids. The CDR3 DNA sequence: TGTGCCAGCAGTTACTCCCAGGTTCCTGGAAACACCATATATTTT. Its protein is CASSYSQVPGNTIYF.

CDR3 sequence: CSVGHLGTDTQYF. In nucleotides, the CDR3 is TGCAGCGTTGGACACCTCGGCACAGATACGCAGTATTTT. This chain joins TRBV29-1 and TRBJ2-3; D gene ambiguous. This CDR3 has 13 residues. Germline CDR1 is SQVTM and CDR2 is ANQGSEA. The V end was cut by 4 bases, the J end by 1 base, with 9 bases between.

The J gene is TRBJ2-7, the V gene TRBV6-5, with TRBD1 identical over 7 bases. The V and J ends lost 0 bases and 2 bases, in that order; junction bases with no gene match: 7. Germline CDR1 is MNHEY and CDR2 is SVGAGI. CDR3 length equals 16 residues. CDR3 DNA: TGTGCCAGCAGTTACTCCCGGGACAGCGGCCCCTACGAGCAGTACTTC. This gives the protein CASSYSRDSGPYEQYF.

The J gene is TRBJ2-2, the V gene TRBV28, with 11 bases lining up with TRBD2. Germline CDR1 and CDR2: MDHEN and SYDVKM. This CDR3 spans 17 amino acids. The V and J ends lost 3 bases and 2 bases, in that order; junction bases with no gene match: 5. In DNA, the CDR3 is TGTGCCAGCAGTTTCCCCGGACTAGCGGGTAACACCGGGGAGCTGTTTTTT. It codes for CASSFPGLAGNTGELFF.

This chain links TRBV18 with TRBJ2-5, with 10 nucleotides matching TRBD2. Germline V gene sequence: CDR1 KGHSH, CDR2 LQKENI. The CDR3 runs to 15 residues. J gave up 5 bases and V 3 bases, and 6 bases lay outside the gene matches. This CDR3 is CASSPLGLAFETQYF. The CDR3 DNA reads as TGTGCCAGCTCACCTTTGGGACTAGCGTTCGAGACCCAGTACTTC.

A single count supports this clone. One end of the junction fails to match germline, which may point to a read error. This chain connects TRBV29-1 to TRBJ2-7, with 7 nucleotides matching TRBD1. Germline V gene lookup returns CDR1 SQVTM and CDR2 ANQGSEA. The length of the CDR3 is 13 residues. The CDR3 region is CSAEQGSGYEQYF. The CDR3 nucleotides read TGCAGCGCTGAACAGGGGTCCGGCTACGAGCAGTACTTC.

This chain uses TRBV5-4 with TRBJ2-3, with 7 positions matching TRBD2. The CDR3 is 17 amino acids. The V segment lost 4 bases and the J segment 0 bases; nucleotides outside the gene matches: 11. Germline lookup yields CDR1 SGHNT and CDR2 YYREEE (reference sequence). The CDR3 DNA follows: TGTGCCAGCAGCACGAAAATAGCGGGCCTAAGCACAGATACGCAGTATTTT. Translating it yields CASSTKIAGLSTDTQYF.

This clone was seen only a few times. V is TRBV2 and J is TRBJ2-4, with TRBD1 matching over 8 bases. CDR3 length equals 16 residues. Germline assignment: CDR1 SNHLY and CDR2 FYNNEI. V shed 3 bases and J 0 bases; nucleotides not matched to a gene: 4. The CDR3 region has the DNA TGTGCCAGCAGTGACAGGGGGCGCGGAGCCAAAAACATTCAGTACTTC. As protein: CASSDRGRGAKNIQYF.

The sample holds a few counts of this clone. For the CDR3, the DNA is TGTGCCAGCTCCCTAGCGGGAGCCGGGGAGCTGTTTTTT. Its protein is CASSLAGAGELFF. The chain is built from TRBV2 and TRBJ2-2; 10 bases fit TRBD2. CDR1 is SNHLY, CDR2 FYNNEI, per germline. The CDR3 runs 13 residues. The V and J ends lost 8 bases and 6 bases, in that order; junction bases with no gene match: 3.

The V call is TRBV5-1, the J call TRBJ1-1; 11 bases map to TRBD1. The ends lost 4 bases at V and 4 bases at J; junction bases unmatched: 6. The CDR3 loop spans 15 amino acids. Germline V gene lookup returns CDR1 SGHRS and CDR2 YFSETQ. CDR3 residues: CASSVGQGVGTEAFF. Here the CDR3 DNA reads TGCGCCAGCAGCGTGGGACAGGGGGTTGGCACTGAAGCTTTCTTT.

CDR3 DNA: TGTGCCACTTTCAGGAGGGTTGGGCGCAATCAGCCCCAGCATTTT. Protein product: CATFRRVGRNQPQHF. V and J are TRBV28 and TRBJ1-5, with no clear D. V lost 10 bases and J lost 2, with 18 bases in between. Germline CDR1 is MDHEN and CDR2 is SYDVKM. The CDR3 totals 15 residues.

The chain combines TRBV2 with TRBJ1-1; TRBD1 matches 7 bases. There are 13 residues in the CDR3. V lost 6 bases to trimming and J lost 0 bases; unmatched junction nucleotides: 1. Per germline, CDR1 SNHLY and CDR2 FYNNEI. The CDR3 loop reads CASRTGLNTEAFF. DNA for the CDR3: TGTGCCAGCAGGACAGGGCTGAACACTGAAGCTTTCTTT.

The gene calls are TRBV15 and TRBJ1-2; D is ambiguous. The CDR3 covers 15 residues. CDR1 LNHNV and CDR2 YYDKDF come from the germline V gene (reference sequence). Trimming took 1 base from V and 2 from J, leaving 11 bases between them. DNA for the CDR3: TGTGCCACCAGCAGAGTTGCCCCAGGCAACTATGGCTACACCTTC. This codes for CATSRVAPGNYGYTF.

This clone was found once. The J gene is TRBJ1-2, the V gene TRBV5-1; 7 bases fit TRBD1. Germline-derived CDR1 and CDR2 are SGHRS and YFSETQ. V was pared by 7 bases and J by 4 bases, with 10 bases of the junction left unmatched. This CDR3 is 14 amino acids long. CDR3 residues: CASSKTGPTYGYTF. The CDR3, as DNA: TGCGCCAGCTCGAAGACAGGGCCTACCTATGGCTACACCTTC.

The chain joins TRBV19 to TRBJ1-5; no definite D call. Trimming took off 3 bases at V and 1 base at J, with 13 bases between the two ends. Germline CDR1 is LNHDA and CDR2 is SQIVND (reference sequence). CDR3 length equals 16 residues. The CDR3 DNA sequence: TGTGCCAGTAGTATCATCCGGAGAGGAAGCAATCAGCCCCAGCATTTT. Protein: CASSIIRRGSNQPQHF.

The J gene is TRBJ2-3, the V gene TRBV4-2; 8 nucleotides match TRBD2. Germline trimming cut 4 bases from V and 4 bases from J; bases unmatched to any gene: 10. This CDR3 has 16 amino acids. CDR1 is LGHNA and CDR2 is YNFKEQ in the germline V gene. CDR3 sequence reads: CASSRTGGQMADTQYF. The CDR3 DNA sequence: TGTGCCAGCAGCCGGACGGGGGGGCAGATGGCAGATACGCAGTATTTT.

V and J are TRBV2 and TRBJ2-5; 12 nucleotides align to TRBD2. The CDR3 totals 16 residues. CDR1 and CDR2 from the germline V gene are SNHLY and FYNNEI. With V trimmed by 8 bases and J by 5 bases, 12 bases remained unmatched. Here the CDR3 reads CASSRLAGVTGETQYF. The CDR3 DNA is TGTGCCAGCTCCCGACTAGCGGGAGTAACAGGGGAGACCCAGTACTTC.

The V gene is TRBV4-3, the J gene TRBJ1-3, with 7 bases lining up with TRBD1. The V gene end was trimmed by 0 bases and the J gene end by 7 bases; junction bases not matched to a gene: 6. Per the germline V gene, CDR1 is LGHNA and CDR2 is YSLEER. CDR3 length: 15 residues. CDR3 bases: TGCGCCAGCAGCCAAGATGACAGGGACGGGAACACCATATATTTT. It codes for CASSQDDRDGNTIYF.